This T cell receptor beta chain was retrieved from a study of blood T cells in healthy people across ages. Study-level points and caveats: Calculation of diversity from one million T cells yielded estimates considered to be underestimates.

Sample donors were healthy Caucasian individuals that came from Russia, aged roughly 6 to 90. With each sample, at least 6 micrograms of total RNA were extracted. A second PCR of roughly 7 to 11 cycles used a sample-barcoded 5' primer and a J-beta primer mix. In TCRdb, the 5' RACE reads were re-called with MiXCR into one record per CDR3 protein. This sample has 1,800,000 or so distinct CDR3 sequences, with about 39% found just once. The CDR3 runs 15 residues. The V and J ends lost 0 bases and 7 bases respectively, with 12 bases between them. Germline CDR1 is MNHEY and CDR2 is SVGAGI. Remarks on this clonotype: Its specificity is unknown.

V gene TRBV6-5 combines with J gene TRBJ2-2, with D perhaps matching TRBD2 (7 bases). The sequencing sample was made of blood. This clonotype was sampled from a human donor in good health. The CDR3 sequence is CASSYSGGADGELFF. The CDR3 DNA is TGTGCCAGCAGTTACTCTGGGGGGGCAGACGGGGAGCTGTTTTTT.